This TCR beta chain appears in the sequencing data of a study of control samples from healthy donors and cancer patients (dated by TCRdb to the early 2020s). This clone was seen a single time. It has no known antigen specificity. Within one base of it there is no much larger clone, and no base qualities were kept. CDR1 and CDR2 are drawn from the germline V gene: SGHNT, YENEEA. Including the terminal cysteine and phenylalanine, the CDR3 comprises 15 residues. Only CDR3 DNA is held: 45 bases, read in frame from base 1. After removal of 3 bases from V and 6 bases from J, the junction retains 8 bases not matched to a gene. The library was generated by the immunoSEQ multiplex PCR assay. TCRdb obtained this table from immuneACCESS and retained in-frame rearrangements with V and J assigned. These tables miss some clones; where compared with another copy, unresolved V genes account for less than half of the shortfall, and the remainder is unexplained. The sample profile shows roughly 100,000 clones; around four fifths of them were found once. Less than 15% of the sample lies in the top ten.

The TCR sequence derives from a woman aged 45-65 years in good health. The specimen was blood. Recombination linked TRBV11-3 to TRBJ2-1; 7 of the junction bases match TRBD2. The CDR3 reads CASSFAAGRGNEQFF. In nucleotides, the sequence is TGTGCCAGCAGCTTTGCAGCGGGAAGGGGCAATGAGCAGTTCTTC.